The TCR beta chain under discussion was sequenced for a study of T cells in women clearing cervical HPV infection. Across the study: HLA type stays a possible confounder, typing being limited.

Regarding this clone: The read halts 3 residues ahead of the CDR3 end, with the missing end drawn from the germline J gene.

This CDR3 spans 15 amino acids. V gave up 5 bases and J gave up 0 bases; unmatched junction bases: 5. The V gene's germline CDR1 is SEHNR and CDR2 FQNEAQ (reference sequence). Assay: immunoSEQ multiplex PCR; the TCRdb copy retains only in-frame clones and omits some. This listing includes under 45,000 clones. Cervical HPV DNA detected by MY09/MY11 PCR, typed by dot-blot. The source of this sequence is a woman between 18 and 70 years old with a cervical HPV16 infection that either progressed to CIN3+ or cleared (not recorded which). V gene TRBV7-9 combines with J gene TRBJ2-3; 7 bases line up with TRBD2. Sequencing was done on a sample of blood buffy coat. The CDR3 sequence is CASSPSGASTDTQYF. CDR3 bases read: TGTGCCAGCAGCCCTAGCGGAGCAAGCACAGATACG.